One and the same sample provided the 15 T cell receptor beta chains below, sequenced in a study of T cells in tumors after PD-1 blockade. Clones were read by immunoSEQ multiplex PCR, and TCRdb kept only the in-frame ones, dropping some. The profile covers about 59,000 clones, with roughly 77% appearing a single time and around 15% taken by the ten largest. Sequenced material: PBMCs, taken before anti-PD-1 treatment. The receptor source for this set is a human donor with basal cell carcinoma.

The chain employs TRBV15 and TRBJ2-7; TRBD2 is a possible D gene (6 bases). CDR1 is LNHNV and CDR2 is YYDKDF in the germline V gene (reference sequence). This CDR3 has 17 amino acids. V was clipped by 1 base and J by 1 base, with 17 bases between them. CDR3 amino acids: CATSRGELGGLSYEQYF. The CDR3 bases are TGTGCCACCAGCAGAGGGGAATTGGGGGGATTATCCTACGAGCAGTACTTC.

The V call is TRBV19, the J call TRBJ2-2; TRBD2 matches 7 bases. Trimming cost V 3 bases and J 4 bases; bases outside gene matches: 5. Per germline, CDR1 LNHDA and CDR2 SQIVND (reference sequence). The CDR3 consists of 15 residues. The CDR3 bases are TGTGCCAGTAGTATCGGGACTACCGTCACCGGGGAGCTGTTTTTT. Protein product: CASSIGTTVTGELFF.

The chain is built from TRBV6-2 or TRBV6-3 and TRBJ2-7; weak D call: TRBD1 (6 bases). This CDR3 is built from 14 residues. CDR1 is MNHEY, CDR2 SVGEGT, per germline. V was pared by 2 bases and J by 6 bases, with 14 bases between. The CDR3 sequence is CASSYLDSLAEQYF. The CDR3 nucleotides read TGTGCCAGCAGTTACCTGGACAGTTTGGCCGAGCAGTACTTC.

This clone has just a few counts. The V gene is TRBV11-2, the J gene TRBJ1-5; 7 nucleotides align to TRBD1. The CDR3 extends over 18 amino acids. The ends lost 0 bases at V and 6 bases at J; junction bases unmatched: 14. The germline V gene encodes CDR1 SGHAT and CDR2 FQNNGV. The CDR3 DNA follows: TGTGCCAGCAGCTTAGAGACAGGGAGGTATTCTGGGGGTCAGCCCCAGCATTTT. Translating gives CASSLETGRYSGGQPQHF.

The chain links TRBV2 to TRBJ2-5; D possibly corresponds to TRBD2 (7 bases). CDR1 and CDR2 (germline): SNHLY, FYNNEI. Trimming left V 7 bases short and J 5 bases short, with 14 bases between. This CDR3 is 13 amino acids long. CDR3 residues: CASKGEGGETQYF. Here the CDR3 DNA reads TGTGCCAGCAAGGGGGAGGGAGGGGAGACCCAGTACTTC.

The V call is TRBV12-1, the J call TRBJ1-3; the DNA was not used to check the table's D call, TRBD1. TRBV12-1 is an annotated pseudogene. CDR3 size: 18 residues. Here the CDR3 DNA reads TGTGCCAGCAGCTTTCAATTGATCCGGGAAGGACAGCTGAACACCATATATTTT. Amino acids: CASSFQLIREGQLNTIYF.

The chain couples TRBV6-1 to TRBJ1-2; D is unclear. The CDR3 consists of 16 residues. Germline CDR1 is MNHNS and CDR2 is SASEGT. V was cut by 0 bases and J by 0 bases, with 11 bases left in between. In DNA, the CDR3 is TGTGCCAGCAGTGAAGCAGTAGCAGAAGCTAACTATGGCTACACCTTC. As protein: CASSEAVAEANYGYTF.

The CDR3 DNA is TGTGCCAGCAGCGTAGACCCGTCCTCTGGAAACACCATATATTTT. Protein product: CASSVDPSSGNTIYF. The chain is built from TRBV9 and TRBJ1-3; no reliable D call. Trimming shortened V by 0 bases and J by 0 bases, and 7 bases separated the two germline ends. The CDR3 contains 15 residues. Germline values: CDR1 SGDLS, CDR2 YYNGEE.

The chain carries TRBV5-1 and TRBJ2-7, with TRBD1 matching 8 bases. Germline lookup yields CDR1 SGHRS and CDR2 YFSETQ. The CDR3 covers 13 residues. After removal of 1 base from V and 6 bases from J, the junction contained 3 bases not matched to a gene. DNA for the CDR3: TGCGCCAGCAGCTTGATCACAGGGGGCGAGCAGTACTTC. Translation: CASSLITGGEQYF.

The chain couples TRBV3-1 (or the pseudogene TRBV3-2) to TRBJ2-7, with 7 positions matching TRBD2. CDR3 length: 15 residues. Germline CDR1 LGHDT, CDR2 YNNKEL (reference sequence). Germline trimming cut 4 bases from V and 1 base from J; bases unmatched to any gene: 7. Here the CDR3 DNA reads TGTGCCAGCAGCCCCTCTAGCGGCGGATCCTACGAGCAGTACTTC. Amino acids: CASSPSSGGSYEQYF.

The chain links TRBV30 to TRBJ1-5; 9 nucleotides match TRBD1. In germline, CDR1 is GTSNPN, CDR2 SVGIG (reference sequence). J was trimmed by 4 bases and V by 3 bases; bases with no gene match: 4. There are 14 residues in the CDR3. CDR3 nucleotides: TGTGCCTGGAGGGGGGGGACAGGGAATCAGCCCCAGCATTTT. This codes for CAWRGGTGNQPQHF.

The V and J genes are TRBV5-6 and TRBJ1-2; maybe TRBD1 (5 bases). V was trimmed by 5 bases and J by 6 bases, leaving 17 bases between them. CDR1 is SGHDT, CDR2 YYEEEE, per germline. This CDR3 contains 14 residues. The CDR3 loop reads CASRYRGGAHGYTF. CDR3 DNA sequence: TGTGCCAGCAGGTATCGAGGAGGGGCCCATGGCTACACCTTC.

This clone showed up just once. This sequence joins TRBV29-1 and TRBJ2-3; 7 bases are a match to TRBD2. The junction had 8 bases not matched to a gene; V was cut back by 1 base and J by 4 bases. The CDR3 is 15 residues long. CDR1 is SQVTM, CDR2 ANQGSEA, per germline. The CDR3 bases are TGCAGCGTTGAAGTTAGGGAGGGTGCCCCAGATACGCAGTATTTT. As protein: CSVEVREGAPDTQYF.

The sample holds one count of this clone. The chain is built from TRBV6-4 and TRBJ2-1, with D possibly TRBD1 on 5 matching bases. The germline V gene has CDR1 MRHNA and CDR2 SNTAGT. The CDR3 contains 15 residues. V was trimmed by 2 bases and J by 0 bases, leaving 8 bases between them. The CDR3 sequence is CASSDAQGSYNEQFF. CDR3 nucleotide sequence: TGTGCCAGCAGTGACGCGCAGGGCTCCTACAATGAGCAGTTCTTC.

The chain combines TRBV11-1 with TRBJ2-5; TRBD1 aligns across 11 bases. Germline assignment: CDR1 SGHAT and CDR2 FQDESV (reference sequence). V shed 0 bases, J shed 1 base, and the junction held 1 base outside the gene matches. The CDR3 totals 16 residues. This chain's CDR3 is CASSLAGTGGQETQYF. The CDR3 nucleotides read TGTGCCAGCAGCTTAGCTGGGACAGGGGGCCAAGAGACCCAGTACTTC.